The next 23 T cell receptor beta chains were all read from a single sample in a study of shared clonotypes between healthy human individuals. Profiled with immunoSEQ multiplex PCR; TCRdb holds only in-frame clones, not every one. The data hold 450,000 to 500,000 clones, with around 73% observed a single time. Sequenced sample: PBMCs. Receptor source: a middle-aged woman in good health. Some clones in this sample may be carry-over from other donors' samples.

CDR3 sequence reads: CASSETGTGGEKLFF. The CDR3 nucleotides read TGTGCCAGTAGTGAGACCGGGACAGGGGGTGAAAAACTGTTTTTT. The chain recombines TRBV19 with TRBJ1-4; 11 bases line up with TRBD1. The germline gives CDR1 LNHDA, CDR2 SQIVND (reference sequence). The V segment lost 5 bases and the J segment 7 bases; nucleotides outside the gene matches: 6. The length of the CDR3 is 15 residues.

The gene calls are TRBV25-1 and TRBJ2-5, with TRBD1 matching over 8 bases. The germline V gene encodes CDR1 MGHDK and CDR2 SYGVNS. The CDR3 is made up of 15 amino acids. Unmatched junction bases numbered 5, after V lost 3 bases and J lost 2 bases. This chain's CDR3 is CASSDQGQGQETQYF. In nucleotides, the CDR3 is TGTGCCAGCAGTGATCAAGGACAGGGACAAGAGACCCAGTACTTC.

The chain uses TRBV2 and TRBJ2-2; perhaps D is TRBD1 or TRBD2 (5 bases each). CDR1 SNHLY and CDR2 FYNNEI come from the germline V gene. The CDR3 has 16 amino acids. Deletions cut 7 bases from V and 6 bases from J, with 21 bases between. The CDR3 loop reads CASKRDLPPPAGELFF. For the CDR3, the DNA is TGTGCCAGCAAGAGGGACCTTCCCCCCCCCGCCGGGGAGCTGTTTTTT.

The V gene is TRBV10-1, the J gene TRBJ2-2; 8 positions agree with TRBD2. The CDR3 spans 16 residues. CDR1 is WNHNN and CDR2 is SYGVQD in the germline V gene (reference sequence). J lost 6 bases, V lost 5 bases, and 11 bases had no gene match. The CDR3 DNA follows: TGCGCCAGCAGTAAAAGCGGGAGAGGGGACGCCGGGGAGCTGTTTTTT. It encodes CASSKSGRGDAGELFF.

This clone showed up just once. This sequence joins TRBV6-4 and TRBJ1-2; 7 bases match TRBD1. Germline V CDR1 and CDR2: MRHNA, SNTAGT. The V segment lost 6 bases and the J segment 5 bases; nucleotides outside the gene matches: 6. CDR3 length: 13 residues. The CDR3 DNA sequence: TGTGCCAGCAGACCCGGGACAGCGTATGGCTACACCTTC. Translated: CASRPGTAYGYTF.

Worth noting for this clone: One junction end does not reproduce the germline sequence, and a read error may be involved. V usage is TRBV7-7 and J usage is TRBJ2-1; D gene uncertain. The CDR3 loop spans 13 amino acids. The V gene's germline CDR1 is SSHAT and CDR2 FNYEAQ (reference sequence). Here the CDR3 DNA reads TGTGCTAGCAGCTTAGGAGTGGTAGATGAGCAGTTCTTC. Translation gives CASSLGVVDEQFF.

The CDR3 bases are TGTGCCAGCAGACCGCAGCGGGGCAACTCCTACGAGCAGTACTTC. This sequence encodes CASRPQRGNSYEQYF. This sequence joins TRBV27 and TRBJ2-7; TRBD2 aligns across 7 bases. Germline-derived CDR1 and CDR2 are MNHEY and SMNVEV (reference sequence). The V gene end was trimmed by 6 bases and the J gene end by 0 bases; junction bases not matched to a gene: 8. The CDR3 runs 15 residues.

This sequence joins TRBV5-1 and TRBJ1-1; TRBD1 is a possible D gene (6 bases). The CDR3 is 13 amino acids. Germline lookup yields CDR1 SGHRS and CDR2 YFSETQ. With 7 bases removed from V and 4 bases from J, the gap between germline ends came to 14 bases. CDR3 in DNA: TGCGCCAGCCAAGGGGGGGTCGGCACTGAAGCTTTCTTT. Its protein is CASQGGVGTEAFF.

The rearrangement links TRBV5-1 to TRBJ1-2; no reliable D call. CDR1 and CDR2 from the germline V gene are SGHRS and YFSETQ. The V end was cut by 1 base, the J end by 6 bases, with 7 bases between. The CDR3 runs to 12 residues. In DNA form, the CDR3 reads TGCGCCAGCAGCTTGCCTGAGGATGGCTACACCTTC. It is translated as CASSLPEDGYTF.

The rearrangement joins TRBV20-1 to TRBJ2-7; D is unclear. The germline V gene has CDR1 DFQATT and CDR2 SNEGSKA (reference sequence). This CDR3 is 11 amino acids long. With 1 base removed from V and 2 bases from J, the gap between germline ends came to 3 bases. The CDR3 protein is CSARVTYEQYF. CDR3 nucleotide sequence: TGCAGTGCTAGAGTAACCTACGAGCAGTACTTC.

The chain is built from TRBV13 and TRBJ1-5; D unresolved. This CDR3 has 15 amino acids. The V end was cut by 7 bases, the J end by 0 bases, with 13 bases between. Germline V gene lookup returns CDR1 PRHDT and CDR2 FYEKMQ (reference sequence). The CDR3 protein is CASKEGRYSNQPQHF. The CDR3, as DNA: TGTGCCAGCAAAGAGGGCCGATATAGCAATCAGCCCCAGCATTTT.

This chain links TRBV28 with TRBJ2-5; TRBD1 is a possible D gene (6 bases). V dropped 4 bases and J dropped 3 bases, with 15 bases sitting between them. CDR1 and CDR2 (germline): MDHEN, SYDVKM. CDR3 length: 15 residues. In DNA form, the CDR3 reads TGTGCCAGCAGTTCCCCCGGGACAAAAAAAGAGACCCAGTACTTC. This translates into CASSSPGTKKETQYF. Full variable domain (outside the CDR3, taken from reference TRBV28 and TRBJ2-5): DVKVTQSSRYLVKRTGEKVFLECVQDMDHENMFWYRQDPGLGLRLIYFSYDVKMKEKGDIPEGYSVSREKKERFSLILESASTNQTSMYLCASSSPGTKKETQYFGPGTRLLVL.

This clone was recorded many times. Distinct nucleotide sequences in the sample also encode this CDR3. The V gene is TRBV4-2, the J gene TRBJ2-2; D perhaps matches TRBD1 (6 bases). Germline CDR1 is LGHNA and CDR2 is YNFKEQ. CDR3 size: 15 residues. The germline V and J ends were trimmed by 0 bases and 4 bases, with 9 bases remaining between them. The DNA for the CDR3 is TGTGCCAGCAGCCAAGAAGAAGGGGGCACCGGGGAGCTGTTTTTT. Its translation: CASSQEEGGTGELFF.

The genes are TRBV10-3 and TRBJ2-3; D perhaps matches TRBD2 (5 bases). Germline CDR1 reads ENHRY; CDR2 reads SYGVKD. V lost 0 bases to trimming and J lost 0 bases, with 13 bases between them. The CDR3 extends over 17 amino acids. CDR3 in amino acids: CAISESLAERSTDTQYF. CDR3 sequence (DNA): TGTGCCATCAGTGAGTCTCTAGCCGAACGAAGCACAGATACGCAGTATTTT.

This chain connects TRBV7-2 to TRBJ2-5; no clear D gene. Near its end, the DNA agrees better with TRBJ2-7, so the J call may be wrong. Per germline, CDR1 SGHTA and CDR2 FQGNSA. The CDR3 has 15 amino acids. This CDR3 is CASSLVSTGGDEQYF. Here the CDR3 DNA reads TGTGCCAGCAGCTTAGTGTCTACGGGCGGCGACGAGCAGTACTTC.

This sequence joins TRBV28 and TRBJ1-4; 8 bases align to TRBD1. The CDR3 covers 15 residues. V was pared by 5 bases and J by 7 bases, with 9 bases of the junction left unmatched. Germline CDR1 is MDHEN and CDR2 is SYDVKM. CDR3 in amino acids: CASSLQGAQAEKLFF. CDR3 sequence (DNA): TGTGCCAGCAGTCTTCAGGGGGCGCAGGCTGAAAAACTGTTTTTT.

The sample holds a few counts of this clone. The chain links TRBV28 to TRBJ1-1; D uncertain. This CDR3 is built from 14 residues. With 2 bases removed from V and 0 bases from J, the gap between germline ends came to 7 bases. Germline V gene lookup returns CDR1 MDHEN and CDR2 SYDVKM. The CDR3 sequence: CASSLPTVNTEAFF. The CDR3 DNA reads as TGTGCCAGCAGTTTACCCACAGTGAACACTGAAGCTTTCTTT.

This sequence joins TRBV5-6 and TRBJ2-7; perhaps TRBD2 as D (7 bases). V lost 4 bases and J 0 bases, leaving 14 bases between the germline ends. The CDR3 has 15 residues. CDR1 SGHDT and CDR2 YYEEEE come from the germline V gene. The CDR3 loop is CASSGGGHSSYEQYF. CDR3 coding DNA: TGTGCCAGCAGCGGCGGGGGACACAGCTCCTACGAGCAGTACTTC.

This clone was detected only once. The same CDR3 arises from other DNA sequences in this sample as well. The chain uses TRBV30 and TRBJ2-5; D not certain. The CDR3 is 14 residues long. Germline loops: CDR1 GTSNPN, CDR2 SVGIG (reference sequence). V lost 1 base to trimming and J lost 2 bases, with 11 bases between them. The CDR3 sequence is CAWSARTLQETQYF. In nucleotides, the CDR3 is TGTGCCTGGAGTGCTAGAACTTTACAAGAGACCCAGTACTTC.

Regarding this clone: Compared with germline, one end of the junction differs, possibly owing to a read error. This rearrangement joins TRBV7-2 to TRBJ1-1; perhaps TRBD1 as D (5 bases). The CDR3 is 15 residues long. Germline lookup yields CDR1 SGHTA and CDR2 FQGNSA. CDR3 sequence: CASSLAGVGATEAFF. The CDR3 bases are TGTGCCAGCAGCCTAGCGGGGGTCGGGGCCACTGAAGCTTTCTTT.

V usage is TRBV4-1 and J usage is TRBJ2-5, with unresolved D. This CDR3 contains 13 residues. V lost 1 base and J 2 bases, leaving 5 bases between the germline ends. Looked up from germline, CDR1 is MGHRA and CDR2 is YSYEKL. The CDR3 DNA reads as TGCGCCAGCAGCCAAGGAGCTCAAGAGACCCAGTACTTC. Protein product: CASSQGAQETQYF.

The chain combines TRBV30 with TRBJ2-3, with D tentatively TRBD2 (6 bases). The germline CDR1 and CDR2 sequences are GTSNPN and SVGIG (reference sequence). This CDR3 has 15 residues. This chain's CDR3 is CAYRRRGLFTDTQYF. The CDR3 DNA follows: TGTGCTTACAGGAGGAGGGGCCTTTTCACAGATACGCAGTATTTT.

The rearrangement uses TRBV5-6 and TRBJ1-4; 7 bases agree with TRBD1. This CDR3 spans 15 amino acids. CDR1 is SGHDT, CDR2 YYEEEE, per germline. Trimming at V came to 0 bases and at J to 5 bases, leaving 4 bases not matched to a gene. The CDR3 loop reads CASSLAKTGNEKLFF. The CDR3 nucleotides read TGTGCCAGCAGCTTGGCCAAGACAGGGAATGAAAAACTGTTTTTT.